This TCR beta chain was retrieved from a study of shared clonotypes between healthy human individuals. Method: immunoSEQ multiplex PCR; TCRdb's copy keeps in-frame clones and lacks some. The table has some 2,100,000 clones, around 95% seen once. The CDR3 length is 17 residues. The germline V gene has CDR1 LNHNV and CDR2 YYDKDF (reference sequence). Trimming took 1 base from V and 0 from J, leaving 13 bases between them. The source is a young man in good health. The chain employs TRBV15 and TRBJ1-3; a weak D match, TRBD1 (5 bases). Sequences were obtained from naive CD4+ T cells sorted from blood. Regarding subset: CD45RA+ positively selected. Here the CDR3 DNA reads TGTGCCACCAGCAGAGTGAGACAGACTACCTCTGGAAACACCATATATTTT. It encodes CATSRVRQTTSGNTIYF. The full variable domain, with the rest looked up from reference TRBV15 and TRBJ1-3, is DAMVIQNPRYQVTQFGKPVTLSCSQTLNHNVMYWYQQKSSQAPKLLFHYYDKDFNNEADTPDNFQSRRPNTSFCFLDIRSPGLGDTAMYLCATSRVRQTTSGNTIYFGEGSWLTVV.